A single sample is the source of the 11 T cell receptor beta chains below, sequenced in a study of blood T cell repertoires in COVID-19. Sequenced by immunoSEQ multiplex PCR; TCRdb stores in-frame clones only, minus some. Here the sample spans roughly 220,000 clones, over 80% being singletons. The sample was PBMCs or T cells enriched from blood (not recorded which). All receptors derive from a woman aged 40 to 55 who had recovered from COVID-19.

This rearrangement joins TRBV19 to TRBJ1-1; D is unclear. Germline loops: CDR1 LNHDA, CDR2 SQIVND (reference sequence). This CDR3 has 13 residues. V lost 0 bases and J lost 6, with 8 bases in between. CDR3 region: CASSIDRYSEAFF. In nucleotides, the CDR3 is TGTGCCAGTAGTATAGATCGGTACTCTGAAGCTTTCTTT.

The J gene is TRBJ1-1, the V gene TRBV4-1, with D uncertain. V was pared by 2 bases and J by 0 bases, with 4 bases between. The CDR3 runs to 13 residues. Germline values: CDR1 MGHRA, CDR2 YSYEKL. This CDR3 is CASSQTVNTEAFF. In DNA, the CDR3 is TGCGCCAGCAGCCAAACGGTGAACACTGAAGCTTTCTTT.

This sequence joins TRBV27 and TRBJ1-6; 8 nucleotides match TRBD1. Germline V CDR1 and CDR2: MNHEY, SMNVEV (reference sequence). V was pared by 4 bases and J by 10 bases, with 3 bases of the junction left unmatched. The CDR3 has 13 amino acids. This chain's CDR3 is CASSWTGRSPLHF. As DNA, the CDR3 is TGTGCCAGCAGTTGGACAGGGCGGTCACCCCTCCACTTT.

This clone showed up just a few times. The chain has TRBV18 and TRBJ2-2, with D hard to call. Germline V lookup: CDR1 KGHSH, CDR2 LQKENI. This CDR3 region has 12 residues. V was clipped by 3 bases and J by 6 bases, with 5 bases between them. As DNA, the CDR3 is TGTGCCAGCTCACCCCAGGCCGGGGAGCTGTTTTTT. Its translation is CASSPQAGELFF.

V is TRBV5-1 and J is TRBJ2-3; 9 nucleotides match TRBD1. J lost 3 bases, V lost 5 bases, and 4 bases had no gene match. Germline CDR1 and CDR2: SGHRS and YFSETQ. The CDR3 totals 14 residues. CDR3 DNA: TGCGCCAGCAGACCGACAGGGGGGACAGATACGCAGTATTTT. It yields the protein CASRPTGGTDTQYF.

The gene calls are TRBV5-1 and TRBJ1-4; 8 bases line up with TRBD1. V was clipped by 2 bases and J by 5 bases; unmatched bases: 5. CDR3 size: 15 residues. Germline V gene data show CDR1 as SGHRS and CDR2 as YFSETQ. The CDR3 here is CASSLPTGGNEKLFF. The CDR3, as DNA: TGCGCCAGCAGCTTACCCACAGGGGGGAATGAAAAACTGTTTTTT.

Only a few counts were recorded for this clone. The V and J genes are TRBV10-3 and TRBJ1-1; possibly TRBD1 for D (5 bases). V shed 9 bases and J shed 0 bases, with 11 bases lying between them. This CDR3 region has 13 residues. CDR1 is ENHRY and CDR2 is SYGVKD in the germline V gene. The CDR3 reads CAIRTLMNTEAFF. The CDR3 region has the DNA TGTGCCATACGGACACTTATGAACACTGAAGCTTTCTTT.

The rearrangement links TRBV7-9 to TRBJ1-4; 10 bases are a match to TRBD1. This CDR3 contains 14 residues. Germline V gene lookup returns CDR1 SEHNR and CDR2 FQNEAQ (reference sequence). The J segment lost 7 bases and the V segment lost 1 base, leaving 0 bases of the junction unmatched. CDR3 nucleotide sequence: TGTGCCAGCAGCTTAGGGGACAGGGGTGAAAAACTGTTTTTT. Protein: CASSLGDRGEKLFF.

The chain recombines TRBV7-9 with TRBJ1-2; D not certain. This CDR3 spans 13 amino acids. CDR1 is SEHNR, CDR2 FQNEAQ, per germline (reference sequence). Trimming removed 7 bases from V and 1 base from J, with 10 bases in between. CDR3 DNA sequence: TGTGCCAGCACCGTAGACAATAACTATGGCTACACCTTC. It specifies CASTVDNNYGYTF.

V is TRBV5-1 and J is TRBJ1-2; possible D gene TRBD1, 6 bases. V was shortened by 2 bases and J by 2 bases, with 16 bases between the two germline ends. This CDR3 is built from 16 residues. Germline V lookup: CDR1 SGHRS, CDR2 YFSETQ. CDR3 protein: CASSFSPPGANYGYTF. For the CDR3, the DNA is TGCGCCAGCAGCTTTTCCCCCCCAGGGGCCAACTATGGCTACACCTTC.

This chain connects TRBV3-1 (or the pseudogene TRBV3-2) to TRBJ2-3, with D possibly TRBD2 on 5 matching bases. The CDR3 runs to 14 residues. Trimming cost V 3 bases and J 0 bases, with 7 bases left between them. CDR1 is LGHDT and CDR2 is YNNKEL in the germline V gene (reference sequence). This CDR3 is CASSHRTSTDTQYF. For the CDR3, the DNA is TGTGCCAGCAGCCACCGGACTAGCACAGATACGCAGTATTTT.